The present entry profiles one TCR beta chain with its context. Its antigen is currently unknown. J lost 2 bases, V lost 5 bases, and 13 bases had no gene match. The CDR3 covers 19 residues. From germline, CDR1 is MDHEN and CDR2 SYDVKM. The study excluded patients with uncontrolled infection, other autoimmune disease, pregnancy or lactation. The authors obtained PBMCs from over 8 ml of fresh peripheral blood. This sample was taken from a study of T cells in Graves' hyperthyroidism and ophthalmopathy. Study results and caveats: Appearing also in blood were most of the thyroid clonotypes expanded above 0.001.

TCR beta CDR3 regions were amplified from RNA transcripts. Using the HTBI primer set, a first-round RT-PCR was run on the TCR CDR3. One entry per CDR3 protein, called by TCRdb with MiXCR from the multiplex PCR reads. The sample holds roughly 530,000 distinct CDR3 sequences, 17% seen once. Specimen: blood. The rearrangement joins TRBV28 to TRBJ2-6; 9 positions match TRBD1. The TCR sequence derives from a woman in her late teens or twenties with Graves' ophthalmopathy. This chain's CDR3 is CASSPPGGDRATGANVLTF. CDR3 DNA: TGTGCCAGCAGTCCCCCCGGCGGGGACAGGGCCACTGGGGCCAACGTCCTGACTTTC.